Below, 25 T cell receptor beta chains from the same sample are listed, as sequenced in a study of CXCR3-negative and CXCR3-positive naive CD8 T cells. What these receptors recognize is not known. Each TRB cDNA library was prepared by 5' RACE (with UMI labels). Using the 5' RACE reads, TCRdb records one entry per CDR3 protein without DNA. The sample's table shows 60,000 to 65,000 distinct CDR3 sequences. Study-wide points: TRB CDR3 hydrophobicity was greater in CXCR3-positive naive cells than in CXCR3-negative naive cells.

Sequences were obtained from naive CXCR3+ CD8+ T cells from blood. Subset reported: CD45RO-CCR7+CD27+CD95- naive CD8+ T cells expressing CXCR3 (TNR3+). The receptor source for this set is a human donor in good health. Some clones in this sample may be carry-over from other donors' samples.

The CDR3 sequence is CSARVPYYEQYF. The V gene is TRBV20-1, the J gene TRBJ2-7. The CDR3 has 12 amino acids. Germline CDR1 reads DFQATT; CDR2 reads SNEGSKA (reference sequence).

This chain's CDR3 is CASSPGPTDTQYF. The rearrangement uses TRBV11-2 and TRBJ2-3; the D gene TCRdb calls, TRBD1, cannot be checked with no DNA. This CDR3 is 13 amino acids long. Germline assignment: CDR1 SGHAT and CDR2 FQNNGV.

The rearrangement uses TRBV7-3 and TRBJ2-7. The germline gives CDR1 SGHTA, CDR2 FQGTGA. The CDR3 has 15 residues. Here the CDR3 reads CASSPEAGDSYEQYF.

V is TRBV7-9 and J is TRBJ2-1. The CDR3 totals 11 residues. The germline V gene has CDR1 SEHNR and CDR2 FQNEAQ (reference sequence). CDR3: CASSLALEQFF.

The chain uses TRBV28 and TRBJ2-5; with no DNA, the TCRdb D assignment of TRBD1 cannot be verified. There are 15 residues in the CDR3. The germline V gene encodes CDR1 MDHEN and CDR2 SYDVKM. This CDR3 reads CASSFLEIQGETQYF.

The chain couples TRBV5-1 to TRBJ1-1. CDR3 length: 16 residues. CDR1 and CDR2 from the germline V gene are SGHRS and YFSETQ. The CDR3 loop reads CASSLNYIEANTEAFF.

The chain couples TRBV7-9 to TRBJ2-5. Germline values: CDR1 SEHNR, CDR2 FQNEAQ (reference sequence). The CDR3 extends over 14 amino acids. This CDR3 reads CASSLVMLAETQYF.

The chain carries TRBV6-2 or TRBV6-3 and TRBJ2-7; the D gene TCRdb calls, TRBD2, cannot be checked with no DNA. The CDR3 length is 19 residues. Germline-derived CDR1 and CDR2 are MNHEY and SVGEGT. CDR3: CASSPGLAETVTYLYEQYF.

The chain couples TRBV2 to TRBJ2-1; TCRdb gives TRBD2 as the D gene, but with no DNA this cannot be confirmed. The CDR3 is made up of 15 amino acids. Germline CDR1 reads SNHLY; CDR2 reads FYNNEI. The CDR3: CASGAGGGALDEQFF.

The chain uses TRBV20-1 and TRBJ2-7; without DNA, the TCRdb call of TRBD1 cannot be checked. Germline CDR1 DFQATT, CDR2 SNEGSKA (reference sequence). This CDR3 is 13 amino acids long. CDR3 in amino acids: CSAREAGTYEQYF.

The chain links TRBV4-3 to TRBJ2-7; with no DNA, the TCRdb D assignment of TRBD1 cannot be verified. The CDR3 has 16 amino acids. Germline loops: CDR1 LGHNA, CDR2 YSLEER. CDR3 amino acids: CASSQDHPGGVDEQYF.

This chain's CDR3 is CSVGHVRLAEYEQYF. The chain is built from TRBV29-1 and TRBJ2-7; as DNA is missing, the TRBD2 call by TCRdb cannot be tested. The CDR3 is 15 residues long. The germline V gene encodes CDR1 SQVTM and CDR2 ANQGSEA.

V and J are TRBV20-1 and TRBJ2-3; TCRdb's D call of TRBD2 is untestable without DNA. Looked up from germline, CDR1 is DFQATT and CDR2 is SNEGSKA (reference sequence). There are 15 residues in the CDR3. The CDR3 spells CSALHSGGAGDTQYF.

The chain links TRBV5-1 to TRBJ2-7; no DNA is available, so the TRBD1 call from TCRdb remains unchecked. The CDR3 is 16 amino acids. Germline CDR1 reads SGHRS; CDR2 reads YFSETQ. CDR3 region: CASSMGQGKIFDEQYF.

V and J are TRBV27 and TRBJ2-7; TCRdb's D call of TRBD1 is untestable without DNA. Germline V gene sequence: CDR1 MNHEY, CDR2 SMNVEV (reference sequence). The CDR3 length is 13 residues. The CDR3 sequence is CASSLREGYEQYF.

This chain joins TRBV3-1 and TRBJ2-3; the TCRdb D gene call, TRBD1, has no DNA to confirm it. The CDR3 sequence is 16 residues long. CDR1 and CDR2 from the germline V gene are LGHDT and YNNKEL (reference sequence). The CDR3 is CASSPSRGLFTDTQYF.

The J gene is TRBJ1-3, the V gene TRBV4-3. Germline lookup yields CDR1 LGHNA and CDR2 YSLEER. The CDR3 totals 16 residues. CDR3 sequence reads: CASSQDFGGPGNTIYF.

The chain joins TRBV29-1 to TRBJ2-7. The germline V gene encodes CDR1 SQVTM and CDR2 ANQGSEA. This CDR3 is built from 11 residues. The CDR3 region is CSVGWDYEQYF.

The chain couples TRBV29-1 to TRBJ2-5. The germline V gene has CDR1 SQVTM and CDR2 ANQGSEA. The CDR3 sequence is 13 residues long. CDR3 in amino acids: CSVEGYGAETQYF. The full variable domain, rest sourced from reference TRBV29-1 and TRBJ2-5, is SAVISQKPSRDICQRGTSLTIQCQVDSQVTMMFWYRQQPGQSLTLIATANQGSEATYESGFVIDKFPISRPNLTFSTLTVSNMSPEDSSIYLCSVEGYGAETQYFGPGTRLLVL.

V is TRBV10-1 and J is TRBJ2-7; absent DNA, TCRdb's TRBD1 call cannot be checked. CDR1 WNHNN and CDR2 SYGVQD come from the germline V gene (reference sequence). The CDR3 is 13 amino acids. The CDR3 reads CASSDAQGYEQYF.

This chain uses TRBV5-1 with TRBJ2-5; there is no DNA to check the TCRdb D call of TRBD2. The CDR3 spans 14 residues. Germline CDR1 and CDR2: SGHRS and YFSETQ. The CDR3 protein is CASSKTRGVETQYF.

This chain joins TRBV5-1 and TRBJ2-1; TCRdb indicates TRBD1, and absent DNA this call remains unverified. This CDR3 spans 13 amino acids. Per the germline V gene, CDR1 is SGHRS and CDR2 is YFSETQ. CDR3 sequence: CASSLEGAWQQFF.

The V call is TRBV7-6, the J call TRBJ1-6. The CDR3 spans 16 residues. The V gene's germline CDR1 is SGHVS and CDR2 FNYEAQ. The chain's CDR3 is CASSKDVSSYNSPLHF.

V usage is TRBV29-1 and J usage is TRBJ2-7; TCRdb proposes TRBD1, but this gene call is untestable without DNA. The germline CDR1 and CDR2 sequences are SQVTM and ANQGSEA. The CDR3 consists of 13 residues. CDR3 residues: CSVEDLGGYEQYF.

The rearrangement uses TRBV5-8 and TRBJ1-2. The V gene's germline CDR1 is SGHTS and CDR2 YDEGEE. This CDR3 spans 13 amino acids. The CDR3 is CASSLIDSGGYTF.